This entry lists 4 T cell receptor beta chains sequenced from one sample in a study of tumor-infiltrating lymphocytes in primary liver carcinoma (dated by TCRdb to the late 2010s). Blood RNA was extracted from unsorted whole blood using TRIzol reagent, and germline DNA was obtained with the DNeasy Blood & Tissue kit. The sequencer listed for this sample is Illumina HiSeq 2500. Using a constant-region primer and ProtoScript II reverse transcriptase, TCRbeta-specific cDNA was reverse-transcribed from 400 to 550 ng total RNA. TCRbeta libraries were built with three nested multiplex PCR rounds, a slightly modified ARM-PCR procedure. Multiplex TRBV1-TRBV30 forward primers and a Cbeta reverse primer were used in the first two PCR rounds, each of which was run for approximately 9 cycles. TCRdb's own reprocessing of the public reads used fastp at Q25 and MiXCR and kept productive beta chains. Each CDR3 protein gets just one entry, which takes the most common genes and DNA from the rows behind it. The sample table lists a few hundred thousand distinct CDR3 sequences, nearly 60% of them with a count of one. Jointly, the top ten make up approximately 17% of the sample.

Sequenced input: peripheral blood. The receptors here all came from a young woman with primary liver carcinoma and hepatitis B virus infection.

Note on this clonotype: A much bigger clone sits one base away, suggesting this may be a read error. This CDR3 reads CSVPGTSCLPYF. The CDR3 nucleotides read TGCAGCGTTCCAGGGACTAGCTGTTTGCCCTACTTC. This sequence joins TRBV29-1 and TRBJ2-7, with 9 bases that match TRBD2. Trimming took 5 bases from V and 13 from J; bases not matched to a gene: 12. CDR1 is SQVTM, CDR2 ANQGSEA, per germline. CDR3 length equals 12 residues.

Comment on this clonotype: The junction shows a germline mismatch at one end, possibly a read error. The chain links TRBV12-3 or TRBV12-4 to TRBJ1-3; D call uncertain. This CDR3 region has 12 residues. The CDR3 is CASSITGNTMYF. The CDR3 DNA is TGTGCCAGCAGTATCACTGGAAACACCATGTATTTT.

The rearrangement links TRBV5-5 to TRBJ2-1; D possibly matches TRBD1 or TRBD2 (5 bases each). The CDR3 totals 15 residues. Germline V gives CDR1 SGHKS, CDR2 YYEKEE (reference sequence). V was cut by 8 bases and J by 4 bases, with 19 bases left in between. CDR3 bases: TGTGCCAGTAGTTACGCAGGCTGGGGGTACAATGAGCAGTTCTTC. Residues: CASSYAGWGYNEQFF.

Worth noting for this clonotype: It may be a read error: a sequence one base away is much more abundant. This sequence joins TRBV12-3 or TRBV12-4 and TRBJ1-2; possibly TRBD1 for D (5 bases). V dropped 6 bases and J dropped 3 bases, with 17 bases sitting between them. The CDR3 length is 15 residues. The DNA for the CDR3 is TGTGCCAGCAGCTTTACGGGACCGCTGCACTATGGCTACACCTTC. Translated: CASSFTGPLHYGYTF.